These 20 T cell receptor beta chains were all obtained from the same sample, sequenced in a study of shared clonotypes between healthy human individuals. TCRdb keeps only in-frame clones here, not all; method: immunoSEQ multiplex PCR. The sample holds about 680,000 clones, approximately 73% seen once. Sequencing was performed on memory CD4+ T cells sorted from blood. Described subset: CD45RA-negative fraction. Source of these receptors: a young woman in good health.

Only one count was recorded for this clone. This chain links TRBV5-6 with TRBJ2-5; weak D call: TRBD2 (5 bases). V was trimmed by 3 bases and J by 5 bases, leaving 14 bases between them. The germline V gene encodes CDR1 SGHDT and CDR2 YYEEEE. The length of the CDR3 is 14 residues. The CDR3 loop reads CASSSAGTFETQYF. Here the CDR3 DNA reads TGTGCCAGCAGCTCGGCGGGTACGTTTGAGACCCAGTACTTC. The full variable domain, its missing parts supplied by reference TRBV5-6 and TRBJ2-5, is DAGVTQSPTHLIKTRGQQVTLRCSPKSGHDTVSWYQQALGQGPQFIFQYYEEEERQRGNFPDRFSGHQFPNYSSELNVNALLLGDSALYLCASSSAGTFETQYFGPGTRLLVL.

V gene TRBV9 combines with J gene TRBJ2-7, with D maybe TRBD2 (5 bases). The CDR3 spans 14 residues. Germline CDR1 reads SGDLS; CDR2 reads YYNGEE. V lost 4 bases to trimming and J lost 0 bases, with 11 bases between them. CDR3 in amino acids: CASSPYGSSYEQYF. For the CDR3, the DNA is TGTGCCAGCAGCCCCTATGGGAGCTCCTACGAGCAGTACTTC.

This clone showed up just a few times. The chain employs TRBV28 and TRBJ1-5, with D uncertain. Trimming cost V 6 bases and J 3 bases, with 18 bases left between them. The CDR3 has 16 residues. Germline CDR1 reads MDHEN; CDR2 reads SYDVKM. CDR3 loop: CASRGIGHRTNQPQHF. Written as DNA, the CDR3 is TGTGCCAGCAGGGGAATAGGTCATAGGACCAATCAGCCCCAGCATTTT.

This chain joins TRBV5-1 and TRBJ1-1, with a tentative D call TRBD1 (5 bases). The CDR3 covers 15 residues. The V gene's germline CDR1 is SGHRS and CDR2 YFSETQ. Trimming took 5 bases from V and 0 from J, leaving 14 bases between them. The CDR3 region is CASRPAPGLNTEAFF. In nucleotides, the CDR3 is TGCGCCAGCAGACCCGCCCCAGGGCTGAACACTGAAGCTTTCTTT.

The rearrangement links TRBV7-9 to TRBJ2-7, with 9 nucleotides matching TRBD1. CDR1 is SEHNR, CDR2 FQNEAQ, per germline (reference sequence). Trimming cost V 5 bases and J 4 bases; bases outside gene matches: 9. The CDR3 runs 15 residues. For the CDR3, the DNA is TGTGCCAGCAGCCCCCCGGGGACAGGGAGTTACGAGCAGTACTTC. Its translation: CASSPPGTGSYEQYF.

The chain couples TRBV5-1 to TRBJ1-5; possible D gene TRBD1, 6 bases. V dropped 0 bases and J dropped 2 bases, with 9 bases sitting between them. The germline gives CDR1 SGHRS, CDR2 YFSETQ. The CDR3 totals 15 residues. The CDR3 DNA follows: TGCGCCAGCAGCTTGGAGGGGGTGGGCAATCAGCCCCAGCATTTT. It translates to CASSLEGVGNQPQHF.

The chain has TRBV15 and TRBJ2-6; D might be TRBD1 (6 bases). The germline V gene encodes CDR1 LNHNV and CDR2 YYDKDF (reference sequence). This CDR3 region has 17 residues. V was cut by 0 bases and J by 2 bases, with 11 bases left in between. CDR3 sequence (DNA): TGTGCCACCAGCAGAGATAGTGGGGGCGCTGGGGCCAACGTCCTGACTTTC. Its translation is CATSRDSGGAGANVLTF.

CDR3 sequence reads: CATSRDKGTGELFF. CDR3 coding DNA: TGTGCCACCAGCAGAGATAAAGGGACCGGGGAGCTGTTTTTT. The rearrangement uses TRBV15 and TRBJ2-2; no reliable D call. Germline CDR1 is LNHNV and CDR2 is YYDKDF (reference sequence). V was pared by 0 bases and J by 5 bases, with 7 bases between. The CDR3 has 14 residues.

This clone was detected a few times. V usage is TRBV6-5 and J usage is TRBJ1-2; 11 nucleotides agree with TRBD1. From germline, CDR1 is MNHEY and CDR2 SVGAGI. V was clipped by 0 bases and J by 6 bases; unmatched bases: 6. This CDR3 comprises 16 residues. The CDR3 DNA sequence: TGTGCCAGCAGTTACTCGGACAGGGGGCTAATAGATGGCTACACCTTC. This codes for CASSYSDRGLIDGYTF.

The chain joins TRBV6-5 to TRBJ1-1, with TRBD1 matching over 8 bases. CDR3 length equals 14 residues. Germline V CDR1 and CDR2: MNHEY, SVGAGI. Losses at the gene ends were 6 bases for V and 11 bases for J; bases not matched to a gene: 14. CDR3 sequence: CASSRRTGRDGAFF. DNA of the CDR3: TGTGCCAGCAGCCGACGGACAGGGCGTGACGGGGCTTTCTTT.

The CDR3 nucleotides read TGTGCCAGCAGCTTCGAGACCAATCCAAATAGCAATCAGCCCCAGCATTTT. Its protein is CASSFETNPNSNQPQHF. This rearrangement joins TRBV7-9 to TRBJ1-5; unclear D gene. Trimming shortened V by 3 bases and J by 0 bases, and 15 bases separated the two germline ends. Germline CDR1 reads SEHNR; CDR2 reads FQNEAQ (reference sequence). The CDR3 runs to 17 residues.

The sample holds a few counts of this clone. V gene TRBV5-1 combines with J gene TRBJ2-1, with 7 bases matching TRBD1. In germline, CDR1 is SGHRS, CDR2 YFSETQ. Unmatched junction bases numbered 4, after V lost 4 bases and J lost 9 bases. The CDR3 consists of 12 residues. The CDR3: CASSSTGVEQFF. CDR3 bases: TGCGCCAGCAGCAGTACAGGGGTTGAGCAGTTCTTC.

CDR3 sequence reads: CASSSQGNTGELFF. The DNA of the CDR3 is TGCGCCAGCAGCTCCCAGGGGAACACCGGGGAGCTGTTTTTT. V is TRBV5-1 and J is TRBJ2-2, with D possibly TRBD1 on 5 matching bases. V lost 3 bases, J lost 1 base, and 7 bases lay in between. Germline V gene lookup returns CDR1 SGHRS and CDR2 YFSETQ. This CDR3 has 14 amino acids.

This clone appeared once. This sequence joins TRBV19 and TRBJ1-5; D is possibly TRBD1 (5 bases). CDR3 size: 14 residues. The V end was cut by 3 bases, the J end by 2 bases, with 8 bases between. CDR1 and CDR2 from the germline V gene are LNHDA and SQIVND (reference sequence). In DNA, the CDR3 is TGTGCCAGTAGTATCCAGGGCCGCAATCAGCCCCAGCATTTT. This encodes CASSIQGRNQPQHF. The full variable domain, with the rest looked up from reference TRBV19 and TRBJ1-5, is DGGITQSPKYLFRKEGQNVTLSCEQNLNHDAMYWYRQDPGQGLRLIYYSQIVNDFQKGDIAEGYSVSREKKESFPLTVTSAQKNPTAFYLCASSIQGRNQPQHFGDGTRLSIL.

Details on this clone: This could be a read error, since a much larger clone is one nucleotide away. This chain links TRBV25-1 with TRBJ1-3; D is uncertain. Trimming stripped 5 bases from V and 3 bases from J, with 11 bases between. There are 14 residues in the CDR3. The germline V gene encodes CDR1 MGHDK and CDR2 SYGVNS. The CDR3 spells CASSRVAGGNTIYF. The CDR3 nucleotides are TGTGCCAGCAGTAGGGTGGCAGGTGGAAACACCATATATTTT.

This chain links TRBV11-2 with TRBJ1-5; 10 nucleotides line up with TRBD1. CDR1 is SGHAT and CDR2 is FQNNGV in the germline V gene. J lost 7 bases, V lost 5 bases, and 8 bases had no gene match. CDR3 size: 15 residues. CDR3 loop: CASSEGWTGGQPQHF. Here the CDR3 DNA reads TGTGCCAGCAGCGAGGGATGGACAGGGGGACAGCCCCAGCATTTT.

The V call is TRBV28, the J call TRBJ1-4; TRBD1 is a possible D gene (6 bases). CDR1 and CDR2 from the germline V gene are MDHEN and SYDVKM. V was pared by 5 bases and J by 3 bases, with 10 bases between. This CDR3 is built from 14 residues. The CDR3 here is CASSLRGPNEKLFF. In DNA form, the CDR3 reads TGTGCCAGCAGTCTCAGGGGTCCTAATGAAAAACTGTTTTTT.

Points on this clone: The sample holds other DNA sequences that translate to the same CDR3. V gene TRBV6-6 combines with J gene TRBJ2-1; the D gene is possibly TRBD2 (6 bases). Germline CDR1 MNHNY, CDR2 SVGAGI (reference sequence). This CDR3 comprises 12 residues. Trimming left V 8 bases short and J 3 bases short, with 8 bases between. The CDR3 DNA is TGTGCCAGCGGGGGACTCTACAATGAGCAGTTCTTC. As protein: CASGGLYNEQFF.

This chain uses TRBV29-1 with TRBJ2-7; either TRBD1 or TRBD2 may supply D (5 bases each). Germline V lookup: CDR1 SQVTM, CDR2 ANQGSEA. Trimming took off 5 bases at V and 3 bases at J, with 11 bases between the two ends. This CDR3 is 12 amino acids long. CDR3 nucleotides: TGCAGCGTTCTTGCAGGGAGCTACGAGCAGTACTTC. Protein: CSVLAGSYEQYF.

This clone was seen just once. The CDR3 bases are TGTGCCAGCAGCCTTGATGCTGAGCAGTTCTTC. Its translation: CASSLDAEQFF. This chain uses TRBV5-4 with TRBJ2-1; D gene unclear. This CDR3 is built from 11 residues. Looked up from germline, CDR1 is SGHNT and CDR2 is YYREEE (reference sequence). Trimming cost V 4 bases and J 9 bases, with 8 bases left between them.